These T cell receptor beta chains were read from a single sample in a study of radiation and T cells in renal cell carcinoma. The method was immunoSEQ multiplex PCR; TCRdb's version includes in-frame clones alone and lacks a portion of them. The data contain around 170,000 clones, around 90% of them singletons. The starting material was blood, obtained from a patient whose treatment included radiotherapy and nephrectomy. Every receptor here comes from a woman between 50 and 59 years old with renal cell carcinoma. Each CDR3 is given with its conserved first and last residue.

v_call cdr3_aa
TRBV6-6 CASSYSMGEQFF
TRBV19 CASTLGLGTDTQYF
TRBV7-8 CASSDRGRGQPQHF
TRBV11-2 CASSPRTGRETQYF
TRBV6-1 CASSEYAGLAGEQYF
TRBV29-1 CSVAGQLGFYNEQFF
TRBV5-1 CASSLRGQGAYEQYF
TRBV7-2 CASSTIHGNTEAFF
TRBV5-4 CASTKGGGLAVNSYEQYF
TRBV29-1 CSVVKNGGTEAFF
TRBV9 CASSVGGWDSLAETQYF
TRBV5-1 CASSSVRDRGSSYNSPLHF
TRBV30 CAWSISASGYTF
TRBV30 CAWKLGGGFSTDTQYF
TRBV30 CAWSVGQGINEQYF
TRBV9 CASSSGVRTEAFF
TRBV21-1 CASSVNIQYF
TRBV29-1 CSVGDGTDTQYF
TRBV5-1 CASSLGDTEAFF
TRBV7-9 CASSLYGGGPAYEQYF
TRBV27 CASGTGGGYTEAFF
TRBV6-4 CASSGIRTSARLGTGELFF
TRBV19 CATATSGKTDTQYF
TRBV2 CASSELYSNQPQHF
TRBV4-2 CASSQGGGAKGNIQYF
TRBV18 CASSPATGGGSNQPQHF
TRBV7-2 CASSLNGADTQYF
TRBV7-8 CASSVAIEESSYNSPLHF
TRBV25-1 CASSGPMRRNTEAFF
TRBV2 CASRGPGTEAFF
TRBV2 CASSAAGTSNLYEQYF
TRBV9 CASSEGYSGNSGNTIYF
TRBV5-6 CASSLAGVTDTQYF
TRBV2 CASSKVEGNQPQHF
TRBV6-6 CASSYSSRELAGELFF
TRBV19 CASSIAADSNYGYTF
TRBV7-3 CASSPQGSGNTGELFF
TRBV5-4 CASSLGAGAYNEQFF
TRBV19 CASIRTGNYGYTF
TRBV2 CASGLAASTDTQYF
TRBV2 CASSDRGAEQYF
TRBV6-5 CASSRETRDTQYF
TRBV6-6 CASSRQGDTHTQYF
TRBV4-1 CASSQRDRSSGNTIYF
TRBV5-8 CASSPTGVKHEQYF
TRBV7-9 CASSFTGASNEKLFF
TRBV5-1 CASSLSAGANTGELFF
TRBV19 CASSYRGGNQPQHF
TRBV29-1 CSVAPTTNTEAFF
TRBV4-3 CASSQEQGWEAFF